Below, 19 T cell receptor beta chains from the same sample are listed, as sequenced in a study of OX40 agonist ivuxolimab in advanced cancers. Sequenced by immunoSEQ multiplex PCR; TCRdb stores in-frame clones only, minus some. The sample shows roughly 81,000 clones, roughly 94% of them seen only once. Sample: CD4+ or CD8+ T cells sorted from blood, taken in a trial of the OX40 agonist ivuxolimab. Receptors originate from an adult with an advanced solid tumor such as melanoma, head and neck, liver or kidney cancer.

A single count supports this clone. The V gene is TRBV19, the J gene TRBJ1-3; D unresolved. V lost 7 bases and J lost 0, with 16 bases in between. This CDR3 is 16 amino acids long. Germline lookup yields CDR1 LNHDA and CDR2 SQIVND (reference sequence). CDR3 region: CASTPPFWLSGNTIYF. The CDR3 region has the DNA TGTGCCAGTACCCCCCCGTTTTGGCTCTCTGGAAACACCATATATTTT.

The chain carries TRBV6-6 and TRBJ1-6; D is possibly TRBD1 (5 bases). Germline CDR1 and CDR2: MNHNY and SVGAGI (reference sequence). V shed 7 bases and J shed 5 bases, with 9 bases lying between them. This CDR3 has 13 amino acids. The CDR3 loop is CASMTAHNSPLHF. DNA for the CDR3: TGTGCCAGCATGACAGCTCATAATTCACCCCTCCACTTT.

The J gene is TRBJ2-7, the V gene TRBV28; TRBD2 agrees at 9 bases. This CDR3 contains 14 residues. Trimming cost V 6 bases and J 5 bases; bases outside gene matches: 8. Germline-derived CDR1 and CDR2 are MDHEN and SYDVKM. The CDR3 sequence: CASSSPSGINEQYF. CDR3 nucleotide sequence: TGTGCCAGCAGCTCTCCTAGCGGGATAAACGAGCAGTACTTC.

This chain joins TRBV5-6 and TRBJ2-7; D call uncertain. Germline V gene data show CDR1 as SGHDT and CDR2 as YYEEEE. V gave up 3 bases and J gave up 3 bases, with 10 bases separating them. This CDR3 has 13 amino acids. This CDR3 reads CASSSSLDYEQYF. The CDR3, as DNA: TGTGCCAGCAGCTCCTCTCTGGACTACGAGCAGTACTTC.

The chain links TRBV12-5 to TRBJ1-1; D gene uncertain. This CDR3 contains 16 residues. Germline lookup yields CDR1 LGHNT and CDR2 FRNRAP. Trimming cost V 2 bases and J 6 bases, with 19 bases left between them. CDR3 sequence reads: CASGLFQAGRRAEAFF. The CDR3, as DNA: TGTGCTAGTGGTTTGTTCCAGGCCGGGCGTCGGGCTGAAGCTTTCTTT.

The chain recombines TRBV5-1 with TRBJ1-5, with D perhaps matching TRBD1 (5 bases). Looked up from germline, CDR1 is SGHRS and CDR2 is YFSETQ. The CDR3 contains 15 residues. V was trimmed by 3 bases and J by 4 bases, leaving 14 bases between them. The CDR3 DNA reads TGCGCCAGCAGCTCGGGGCAGGGCTCGAATCAGCCCCAGCATTTT. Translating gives CASSSGQGSNQPQHF.

CDR3 protein: CASSSGLAGVETQYF. The CDR3 coding sequence is TGTGCCAGCAGCTCAGGACTAGCGGGAGTGGAGACCCAGTACTTC. This chain links TRBV5-4 with TRBJ2-5, with TRBD2 identical over 13 bases. CDR1 and CDR2 (germline): SGHNT, YYREEE (reference sequence). The ends lost 3 bases at V and 5 bases at J; junction bases unmatched: 4. This CDR3 has 15 residues.

The CDR3 DNA sequence: TGTGCCAGCAGCTACGCCGGGACATTAACCGGGGAGCTGTTTTTT. This gives the protein CASSYAGTLTGELFF. The chain carries TRBV7-9 and TRBJ2-2; perhaps TRBD1 as D (6 bases). Per the germline V gene, CDR1 is SEHNR and CDR2 is FQNEAQ (reference sequence). Trimming removed 4 bases from V and 5 bases from J, with 14 bases in between. The CDR3 sequence is 15 residues long.

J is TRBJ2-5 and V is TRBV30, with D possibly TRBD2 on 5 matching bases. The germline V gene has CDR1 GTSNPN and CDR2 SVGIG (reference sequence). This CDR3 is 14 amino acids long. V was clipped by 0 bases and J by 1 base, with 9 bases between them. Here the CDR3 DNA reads TGTGCCTGGAGTGTACTAGAGTTCCAAGAGACCCAGTACTTC. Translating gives CAWSVLEFQETQYF.

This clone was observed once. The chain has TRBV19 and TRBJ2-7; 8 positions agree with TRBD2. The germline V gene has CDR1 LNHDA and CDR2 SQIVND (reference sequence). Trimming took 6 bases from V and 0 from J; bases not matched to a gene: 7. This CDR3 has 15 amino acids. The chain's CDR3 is CASRLAGGRSYEQYF. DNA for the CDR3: TGTGCCAGTAGACTTGCGGGAGGACGCTCCTACGAGCAGTACTTC.

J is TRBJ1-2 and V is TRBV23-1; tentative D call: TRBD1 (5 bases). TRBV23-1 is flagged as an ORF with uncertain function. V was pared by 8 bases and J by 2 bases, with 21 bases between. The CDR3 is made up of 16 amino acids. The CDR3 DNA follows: TGCGCCAGCTCTTCGGGGGGAGACAGATCCAACTATGGCTACACCTTC. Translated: CASSSGGDRSNYGYTF.

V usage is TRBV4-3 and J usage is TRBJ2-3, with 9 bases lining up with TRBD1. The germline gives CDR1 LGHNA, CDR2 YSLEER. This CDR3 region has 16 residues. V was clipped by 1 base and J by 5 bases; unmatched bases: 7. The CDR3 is CASSQATGGEGDTQYF. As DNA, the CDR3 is TGCGCCAGCAGCCAAGCCACAGGGGGCGAGGGAGATACGCAGTATTTT.

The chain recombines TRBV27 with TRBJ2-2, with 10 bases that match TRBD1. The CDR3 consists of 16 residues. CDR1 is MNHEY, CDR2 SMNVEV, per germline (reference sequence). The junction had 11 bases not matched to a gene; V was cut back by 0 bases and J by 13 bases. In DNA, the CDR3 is TGTGCCAGCAGTTTATCGGGCCGGACAGGGGGAAGATGGCTGTTTTTT. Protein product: CASSLSGRTGGRWLFF.

CDR3 region: CASSQDGGAGGWTGELFF. The CDR3, as DNA: TGCGCCAGCAGCCAAGATGGAGGGGCGGGAGGGTGGACCGGGGAGCTGTTTTTT. The V gene is TRBV4-1, the J gene TRBJ2-2, with 9 nucleotides matching TRBD2. CDR1 is MGHRA and CDR2 is YSYEKL in the germline V gene. V shed 0 bases and J 5 bases; nucleotides not matched to a gene: 10. The CDR3 totals 18 residues.

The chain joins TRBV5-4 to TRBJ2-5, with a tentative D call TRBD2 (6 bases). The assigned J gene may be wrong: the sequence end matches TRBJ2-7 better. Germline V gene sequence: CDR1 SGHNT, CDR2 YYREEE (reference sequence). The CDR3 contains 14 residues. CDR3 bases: TGTGCCAGCAGCCCAGGGACTCGCTCCTACGAGCAGTACTTC. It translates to CASSPGTRSYEQYF.

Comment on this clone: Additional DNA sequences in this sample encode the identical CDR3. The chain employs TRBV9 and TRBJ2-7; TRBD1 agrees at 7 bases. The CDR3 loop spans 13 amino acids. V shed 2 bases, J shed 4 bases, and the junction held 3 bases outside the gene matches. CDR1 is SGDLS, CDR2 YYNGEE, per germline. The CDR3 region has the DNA TGTGCCAGCAGCGTGGGGGACAGTTACGAGCAGTACTTC. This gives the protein CASSVGDSYEQYF.

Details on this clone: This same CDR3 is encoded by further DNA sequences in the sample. The CDR3 protein is CASSEAGQGYEQYF. In nucleotides, the CDR3 is TGTGCCAGCAGTGAAGCGGGACAGGGCTACGAGCAGTACTTC. J is TRBJ2-7 and V is TRBV6-1; 9 bases map to TRBD1. With 0 bases clipped from V and 3 bases from J, the junction kept 0 bases outside the gene matches. The CDR3 runs to 14 residues. The germline V gene has CDR1 MNHNS and CDR2 SASEGT.

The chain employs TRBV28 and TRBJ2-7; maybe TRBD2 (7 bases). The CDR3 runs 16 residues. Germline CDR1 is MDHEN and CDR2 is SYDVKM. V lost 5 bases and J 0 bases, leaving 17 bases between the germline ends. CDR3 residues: CASSTLRRGPSYEQYF. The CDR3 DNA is TGTGCCAGCAGTACTTTACGGCGGGGGCCCTCCTACGAGCAGTACTTC.

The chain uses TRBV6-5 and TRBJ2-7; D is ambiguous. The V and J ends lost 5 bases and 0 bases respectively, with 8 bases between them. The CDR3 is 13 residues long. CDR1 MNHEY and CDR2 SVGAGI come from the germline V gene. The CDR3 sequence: CASSPLNSYEQYF. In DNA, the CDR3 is TGTGCCAGCAGTCCTCTAAACTCCTACGAGCAGTACTTC.